This passage covers 15 T cell receptor beta chains from one sample sequenced in a study of cytomegalovirus exposure and HLA in healthy donors (dated by TCRdb to the late 2010s). Library construction relied on the immunoSEQ multiplex PCR assay. In TCRdb, the immuneACCESS table is reduced to in-frame sequences with V and J assigned. These tables do not hold every clone; where another copy was compared, an unresolved V gene accounts for under half, and the others remain unexplained. This sample is represented by 55,000 to 85,000 clones; approximately 94% of them were singletons. More than 0.8% of the sample belongs to the ten largest clones. The sequencing input was PBMCs. The receptors were sampled from a woman aged 18 to 35 in good health and CMV-seronegative.

The J gene is TRBJ2-2, the V gene TRBV28, with TRBD1 identical over 7 bases. Germline lookup yields CDR1 MDHEN and CDR2 SYDVKM. Trimming removed 4 bases from V and 6 bases from J; junction bases left unmatched: 5. The CDR3 is made up of 14 amino acids. In DNA form, the CDR3 reads TGTGCCAGCAGTTCTGACAGGGCAGCCGGGGAGCTGTTTTTT. Translation: CASSSDRAAGELFF.

This chain uses TRBV5-6 with TRBJ2-1; 8 bases are a match to TRBD2. With V trimmed by 0 bases and J by 2 bases, 1 base remained unmatched. The CDR3 runs 15 residues. The germline V gene has CDR1 SGHDT and CDR2 YYEEEE. The CDR3 DNA reads TGTGCCAGCAGCTTGGGCGGGGGGCCCTACAATGAGCAGTTCTTC. This sequence encodes CASSLGGGPYNEQFF. The full variable domain, with the rest looked up from reference TRBV5-6 and TRBJ2-1, is DAGVTQSPTHLIKTRGQQVTLRCSPKSGHDTVSWYQQALGQGPQFIFQYYEEEERQRGNFPDRFSGHQFPNYSSELNVNALLLGDSALYLCASSLGGGPYNEQFFGPGTRLTVL.

The chain employs TRBV15 and TRBJ2-1; 8 nucleotides line up with TRBD2. The V gene end was trimmed by 1 base and the J gene end by 8 bases; junction bases not matched to a gene: 7. Germline loops: CDR1 LNHNV, CDR2 YYDKDF (reference sequence). The CDR3 is made up of 15 amino acids. The CDR3 here is CATSRAGGLFDEQFF. In DNA, the CDR3 is TGTGCCACCAGCAGAGCGGGGGGGCTTTTCGATGAGCAGTTCTTC.

The chain recombines TRBV19 with TRBJ1-5; TRBD1 aligns across 9 bases. The length of the CDR3 is 16 residues. V dropped 7 bases and J dropped 5; count of bases not matched to a gene: 12. CDR1 is LNHDA, CDR2 SQIVND, per germline (reference sequence). The CDR3 reads CASIGTGGEYYQPQHF. CDR3 in DNA: TGTGCCAGTATTGGAACAGGGGGCGAGTATTATCAGCCCCAGCATTTT.

The chain carries TRBV19 and TRBJ2-5, with a tentative D call TRBD2 (5 bases). Germline lookup yields CDR1 LNHDA and CDR2 SQIVND (reference sequence). Trimming took 9 bases from V and 5 from J, leaving 16 bases between them. The CDR3 extends over 13 amino acids. The CDR3 loop is CASQDLGGETQYF. The DNA of the CDR3 is TGTGCCAGCCAGGACCTGGGCGGGGAGACCCAGTACTTC. Based on the CDR3 plus reference TRBV19 and TRBJ2-5, the full variable domain is DGGITQSPKYLFRKEGQNVTLSCEQNLNHDAMYWYRQDPGQGLRLIYYSQIVNDFQKGDIAEGYSVSREKKESFPLTVTSAQKNPTAFYLCASQDLGGETQYFGPGTRLLVL.

The rearrangement joins TRBV4-2 to TRBJ1-1; 8 nucleotides agree with TRBD1. V shed 2 bases and J 3 bases; nucleotides not matched to a gene: 5. This CDR3 is built from 15 residues. CDR1 LGHNA and CDR2 YNFKEQ come from the germline V gene. The DNA for the CDR3 is TGTGCCAGCAGCCAATACAGGGGGGAGGACACTGAAGCTTTCTTT. The encoded protein is CASSQYRGEDTEAFF.

J is TRBJ1-6 and V is TRBV7-2, with a possible D match to TRBD1 (6 bases). Germline CDR1 is SGHTA and CDR2 is FQGNSA. V was clipped by 2 bases and J by 6 bases, with 14 bases between them. The CDR3 is 16 residues long. CDR3 loop: CASSLLTGGSNSPLHF. The CDR3 region has the DNA TGTGCCAGCAGCTTATTAACTGGGGGCAGTAATTCACCCCTCCACTTT.

V is TRBV28 and J is TRBJ1-2; possible D gene TRBD1, 5 bases. The V gene's germline CDR1 is MDHEN and CDR2 SYDVKM. V lost 5 bases and J lost 0, with 7 bases in between. The CDR3 has 13 amino acids. For the CDR3, the DNA is TGTGCCAGCAGTGCGGACACTAACTATGGCTACACCTTC. Its translation: CASSADTNYGYTF.

In nucleotides, the CDR3 is TGTGCCTGGAGTCCTCCTGGGGGGTTTCGCGAGCAGTACTTC. Its translation is CAWSPPGGFREQYF. The chain employs TRBV30 and TRBJ2-7; maybe TRBD2 (6 bases). Germline loops: CDR1 GTSNPN, CDR2 SVGIG (reference sequence). The CDR3 contains 14 residues. V lost 2 bases and J 6 bases, leaving 17 bases between the germline ends.

V is TRBV4-1 and J is TRBJ2-5; 8 positions agree with TRBD2. The CDR3 runs to 14 residues. J lost 4 bases, V lost 3 bases, and 4 bases had no gene match. Germline assignment: CDR1 MGHRA and CDR2 YSYEKL. For the CDR3, the DNA is TGCGCCAGCAGCCAGACCGGGACTAGAGAGACCCAGTACTTC. Residues: CASSQTGTRETQYF.

The CDR3 region is CASSLNRGGSTDTQYF. DNA of the CDR3: TGTGCCAGCAGCCTTAACAGGGGTGGGAGCACAGATACGCAGTATTTT. The V gene is TRBV7-6, the J gene TRBJ2-3, with 7 bases that match TRBD1. Germline CDR1 SGHVS, CDR2 FNYEAQ. V trimming: 5 bases; J trimming: 0 bases; junction bases outside the gene matches: 8. The CDR3 has 16 residues.

This clone was recorded once. The chain employs TRBV2 and TRBJ1-1; 12 nucleotides line up with TRBD1. Germline loops: CDR1 SNHLY, CDR2 FYNNEI. This CDR3 has 16 amino acids. J gave up 4 bases and V 5 bases, and 8 bases lay outside the gene matches. This CDR3 is CASSRDRGRRGTEAFF. The CDR3 nucleotides are TGTGCCAGCAGTCGGGACAGGGGGCGAAGGGGCACTGAAGCTTTCTTT.

The gene calls are TRBV10-3 and TRBJ2-4; TRBD2 matches 9 bases. CDR3 length: 12 amino acids. Losses at the gene ends were 0 bases for V and 13 bases for J; bases not matched to a gene: 1. Germline CDR1 ENHRY, CDR2 SYGVKD. CDR3 protein: CAISESAGGQYF. The CDR3 DNA reads as TGTGCCATCAGTGAGTCTGCGGGGGGGCAGTACTTC.

The chain's CDR3 is CASSDWGPGDYEQYF. The CDR3 bases are TGTGCCAGCAGTGATTGGGGTCCCGGGGATTACGAGCAGTACTTC. The gene calls are TRBV2 and TRBJ2-5, with D maybe TRBD2 (5 bases). Gene TRBJ2-7 matches the end of the DNA better, so the J call may be wrong. This CDR3 contains 15 residues. Germline values: CDR1 SNHLY, CDR2 FYNNEI.

The chain has TRBV30 and TRBJ1-5, with 9 bases fitting TRBD1. This CDR3 spans 15 amino acids. Germline CDR1 and CDR2: GTSNPN and SVGIG (reference sequence). J gave up 0 bases and V 3 bases, and 3 bases lay outside the gene matches. The CDR3 DNA reads TGTGCCTGGAGACGACAGGGGGATAGCAATCAGCCCCAGCATTTT. It encodes CAWRRQGDSNQPQHF.